A selection of T cell receptor beta chains follows, all from one sample in a study of T cell changes during pregnancy in multiple sclerosis. Method: immunoSEQ multiplex PCR; TCRdb's copy keeps in-frame clones and lacks some. The sample shows tens of thousands of clones, about 93% of them seen only once. This specimen was CD8+ T cells from peripheral blood mononuclear cells, taken in the third trimester of pregnancy. The receptors stem from a female donor with multiple sclerosis, enrolled in a pregnancy study. Both conserved end residues are part of each CDR3. A D gene is named only where the DNA matches it firmly. Clone size, where shown, is once, few, many, or a class for clones that have expanded.

clone_size | j_call | d_call | v_call | cdr3_nt | cdr3_aa
- | TRBJ1-2 | - | TRBV27 | TGTGCCAGCAGTCCGAACCCGACAGTGTATGGCTACACCTTC | CASSPNPTVYGYTF
- | TRBJ2-1 | TRBD2 | TRBV18 | TGTGCCAGCTCACCACCGAGCGGGACCACCTACAATGAGCAGTTCTTC | CASSPPSGTTYNEQFF
- | TRBJ2-3 | TRBD2 | TRBV27 | TGTGCCAGCAGTTTTAGACTAGCGGGAGGAGATACGCAGTATTTT | CASSFRLAGGDTQYF
- | TRBJ2-1 | TRBD2 | TRBV27 | TGTGCCAGCAGTTCCGGACTAGCGGGAGTGGGTGAGCAGTTCTTC | CASSSGLAGVGEQFF
once | TRBJ1-3 | - | TRBV1 | TGCACCAGCAGTCCGGGACAGGACGCTGGAAACACCATATATTTT | CTSSPGQDAGNTIYF
- | TRBJ2-7 | - | TRBV6-5 | TGTGCCAGCAGTTACTCCCCGGACAGACCCTACGAGCAGTACTTC | CASSYSPDRPYEQYF
- | TRBJ2-1 | - | TRBV19 | TGTGCCAGTAGTATAGGGCCTCTCAATGAGCAGTTCTTC | CASSIGPLNEQFF
- | TRBJ2-7 | TRBD1 | TRBV4-3 | TGCGCCAGCAGCCAGCGTGACAGGGCCTCCTACGAGCAGTACTTC | CASSQRDRASYEQYF
- | TRBJ2-3 | TRBD2 | TRBV13 | TGTGCCAGCAGCCCCGGGACTAGCGGGAGGGAGGATACGCAGTATTTT | CASSPGTSGREDTQYF
- | TRBJ2-7 | TRBD2 | TRBV6-1 | TGTGCCAGCAGTGAAGCCCCTAGCGGGACGTCGACCGAGCAGTACTTC | CASSEAPSGTSTEQYF
- | TRBJ1-5 | TRBD1 | TRBV27 | TGTGCCAGCAGTTTAAAACCCCCATTTAGTACGGCAGGGGGCTTTGAGCCCCAGCATTTT | CASSLKPPFSTAGGFEPQHF
- | TRBJ2-1 | - | TRBV27 | TGTGCCAGCAGTTTCCTAGACTCCTACAATGAGCAGTTCTTC | CASSFLDSYNEQFF
- | TRBJ2-7 | - | TRBV23-1 | TGCGCCAGCAGTCCGGAGGATCGGTACTTC | CASSPEDRYF
- | TRBJ1-1 | - | TRBV27 | TGTGCCAGCAGATTAACTTCGAACACTGAAGCTTTCTTT | CASRLTSNTEAFF
once | TRBJ2-3 | TRBD1 | TRBV5-4 | TGTGCCAGCAGCTGGACAGGGAGGGATACGCAGTATTTT | CASSWTGRDTQYF
- | TRBJ2-7 | TRBD2 | TRBV13 | TGTGCCAGCAGCTTAGGTAGACTAGCGGGTGTCATGCAGTACTTC | CASSLGRLAGVMQYF
once | TRBJ2-1 | - | TRBV18 | TGTGCCAGCTCACCAGACACCCCGAGCGGCGGCTCCTACAATGAGCAGTTCTTC | CASSPDTPSGGSYNEQFF
- | TRBJ2-5 | - | TRBV21-1 | TGTGCCAGCAGCAGGGGACAGGGGGAAGAGACCCAGTACTTC | CASSRGQGEETQYF
- | TRBJ2-2 | - | TRBV6-1 | TGTGCCAGCAGTGAATTGTTTAGGAGGCAAGTCTTCGGGGAGCTGTTTTTT | CASSELFRRQVFGELFF
- | TRBJ1-1 | TRBD1 | TRBV29-1 | TGCAGCGCCGCAGGACAGGGGGCCTCTGAAGCTTTCTTT | CSAAGQGASEAFF
- | TRBJ2-1 | TRBD2 | TRBV9 | TGTGCCAGCAGCGGGCGACTAGCGGGAGGGGGTGAGCAGTTCTTC | CASSGRLAGGGEQFF
- | TRBJ2-1 | - | TRBV6-5 | TGTGCCAGCAGTTACGATACAGACAATGAGCAGTTCTTC | CASSYDTDNEQFF
- | TRBJ1-1 | - | TRBV2 | TGTGCCAGAGGAGGGGACCGCCCGGTAGGGGTGCCTGAAGCTTTCTTT | CARGGDRPVGVPEAFF
- | TRBJ2-5 | - | TRBV28 | TGTGCCAGCAGTTTATGGGCCACTAGCATCCAAGAGACCCAGTACTTC | CASSLWATSIQETQYF
- | TRBJ1-2 | - | TRBV9 | TGTGCCAGCAGCGTAGAAGGGGTGCGAGGCTACACCTTC | CASSVEGVRGYTF
- | TRBJ2-5 | TRBD1 | TRBV27 | TGTGCCAGCAGTCCCAGCCCCGGGACAGATAAAGAGACCCAGTACTTC | CASSPSPGTDKETQYF
once | TRBJ2-5 | - | TRBV4-2 | TGTGCCAGCAGCCAAGTCGGGGAGAGCGGAGAGACCCAGTACTTC | CASSQVGESGETQYF
- | TRBJ1-5 | TRBD1 | TRBV4-1 | TGCGCCAGCAGCCATAATAACAGGGGGCAGCCCCAGCATTTT | CASSHNNRGQPQHF
- | TRBJ2-5 | - | TRBV6-1 | TGTGCCAGCAGTGAAGCAGGACATCCTACGGAGACCCAGTACTTC | CASSEAGHPTETQYF
- | TRBJ2-1 | - | TRBV6-5 | TGTGCCAGCAGTTTCCAGGGCTTAGACTCCTACAATGAGCAGTTCTTC | CASSFQGLDSYNEQFF
- | TRBJ2-5 | TRBD1 | TRBV11-2 | TGTGCCAGCAGCTTAGCCGGGACAGGGGGCTACGAGACCCAGTACTTC | CASSLAGTGGYETQYF
- | TRBJ2-3 | - | TRBV4-1 | TGCGCCAGCAGCCAGGGAGTAACTAGCACAGATACGCAGTATTTT | CASSQGVTSTDTQYF
- | TRBJ2-3 | - | TRBV9 | TGTGCCAGCAGCGTAGACATAGATACGCAGTATTTT | CASSVDIDTQYF
- | TRBJ2-7 | TRBD2 | TRBV7-9 | TGTGCCAGCAGCCCAAGGGGATTAGCGGGAGGTCGCTCCTACGAGCAGTACTTC | CASSPRGLAGGRSYEQYF
- | TRBJ1-1 | - | TRBV19 | TGTGCCAGTAGTCCCCTCGGTGCGAACACTGAAGCTTTCTTT | CASSPLGANTEAFF
- | TRBJ2-7 | - | TRBV5-5 | TGTGCCAGCAGCTTGGGCGGCGAGCAGTACTTC | CASSLGGEQYF
- | TRBJ2-4 | - | TRBV21-1 | TGTGCCAGCAGCAAAGCGGGGGCCACGAGGAGCTACATTCAGTACTTC | CASSKAGATRSYIQYF
- | TRBJ2-5 | - | TRBV28 | TGTGCCAGCAGGCACCGACTAGGTGAGACCCAGTACTTC | CASRHRLGETQYF
- | TRBJ2-7 | TRBD1 | TRBV13 | TGTGCCAGCAGCTTATCCCGGACAGGGGGCAGCATCTCCTACGAGCAGTACTTC | CASSLSRTGGSISYEQYF
- | TRBJ1-1 | TRBD1 | TRBV29-1 | TGCAGCGGCCCGGGACAGATGGACACTGAAGCTTTCTTT | CSGPGQMDTEAFF
once | TRBJ2-3 | TRBD2 | TRBV28 | TGTGCCAGCAGTTCCCTGGGACTAGCGGGAGCCATGATATTCACAGATACGCAGTATTTT | CASSSLGLAGAMIFTDTQYF
once | TRBJ2-3 | TRBD2 | TRBV7-2 | TGTGCCAGCAGCCTATCTAGCGGAGCGATGGCAGATACGCAGTATTTT | CASSLSSGAMADTQYF
once | TRBJ2-1 | - | TRBV27 | TGTGCCAGCAGTTGGTGGGGAGACTCCTACAATGAGCAGTTCTTC | CASSWWGDSYNEQFF
- | TRBJ1-1 | - | TRBV29-1 | TGCAGCGTGGACAAGAACACTGAAGCTTTCTTT | CSVDKNTEAFF
few | TRBJ2-7 | - | TRBV7-9 | TGTGCCAGCAGCTTAGCTATAGGCGGGACCTACGAGCAGTACTTC | CASSLAIGGTYEQYF
- | TRBJ1-1 | TRBD1 | TRBV7-9 | TGTGCCAGCAGAACAACAGGGGGGAACACTGAAGCTTTCTTT | CASRTTGGNTEAFF
few | TRBJ2-2 | - | TRBV7-7 | TGTGCCAGCAGCCCGGGGGTCGGGAGATCCACCGGGGAGCTGTTTTTT | CASSPGVGRSTGELFF
once | TRBJ2-7 | - | TRBV27 | TGTGCCAGCAGCCTACAGGGAAAGACTTCCTACGAGCAGTACTTC | CASSLQGKTSYEQYF
- | TRBJ2-1 | - | TRBV10-1 | TGCGCCAGCAGTGAAACGAGTAGCGGCCCGTTCTTC | CASSETSSGPFF
- | TRBJ2-7 | - | TRBV7-9 | TGTGCCAGCAGCTTTGGACAGAAATTGGACTACGAGCAGTACTTC | CASSFGQKLDYEQYF
- | TRBJ1-1 | - | TRBV6-5 | TGTGCCAGCAGTTACTCAGAGGGTTCAACTGAAGCTTTCTTT | CASSYSEGSTEAFF
- | TRBJ1-2 | TRBD1 | TRBV7-9 | TGTGCCAGCAGCTTAGTTGGCTCCGGACAGGCCCTATCCTTC | CASSLVGSGQALSF
few | TRBJ2-7 | TRBD1 | TRBV2 | TGTGCCAGCAGGTCCCGGGACAGGGATTCCTACGAGCAGTACTTC | CASRSRDRDSYEQYF